The clone carrying this T cell receptor beta chain showed up just once. V was shortened by 7 bases and J by 2 bases, with 11 bases between the two germline ends. The CDR3 length is 13 residues. The germline V gene has CDR1 SNHLY and CDR2 FYNNEI. This sample is drawn from a study of blood T cell repertoires in COVID-19. Study in general: Samples taken during acute and convalescent COVID-19 were collected in the United States, Italy and Spain. In each case, the material was cDNA or gDNA derived from T cells, B-cell-depleted T cells, or PBMCs.

Per the authors' pipeline: Estimates of nucleated cell counts were drawn from the amplification of reference gene primers. Sequencing was performed with immunoSEQ multiplex PCR; in TCRdb, only in-frame clones are kept and a portion is missing. V and J calls and clone size are given by that table; D and trimming were obtained from the DNA. The sample yields about 140,000 clones, just over 85% seen once. Sequencing used peripheral blood. This receptor was obtained from a woman aged 55-75 years with acute or convalescent COVID-19. The genes are TRBV2 and TRBJ1-2; D gene ambiguous. DNA for the CDR3: TGTGCCAGCATCCTTTCGGGAAACTATGGCTACACCTTC. The encoded protein is CASILSGNYGYTF.